This T cell receptor beta chain was profiled in a study of blood T cell repertoires in COVID-19. A single count supports this clone. Libraries were prepared by immunoSEQ multiplex PCR; TCRdb keeps only in-frame clonotypes and omits some of them. The sample consists of about 220,000 clones, roughly 80% of them appearing once. Trimming left V 5 bases short and J 2 bases short, with 9 bases between. The CDR3 covers 14 residues. Germline CDR1 and CDR2: SEHNR and FQNEAQ (reference sequence). The gene calls are TRBV7-9 and TRBJ2-2, with a tentative D call TRBD2 (7 bases). This TCR derives from a woman younger than 45 who had recovered from COVID-19. What was sequenced was peripheral blood. This chain's CDR3 is CASSRGANTGELFF. The CDR3 region has the DNA TGTGCCAGCAGCCGGGGGGCAAACACCGGGGAGCTGTTTTTT.